This TCR beta chain came from a study of shared clonotypes between healthy human individuals. In the study overall: The plates for each donor numbered three CD4 naive, three CD4 memory, two CD8 naive and one CD8 memory. Study-wide findings and caveats: Limitation of the genetic and exposure-history diversity represented came from the few donors. Approximately 4.6% of naive CD4 clonotypes were shared across a handful of donors.

Generated by immunoSEQ multiplex PCR, the TCRdb table keeps only in-frame clones and is missing some. The table lists some 740,000 clones, almost 95% of them singletons. For this clone: Its specificity is not known.

This CDR3 contains 17 residues. Germline V gene data show CDR1 as SGHTA and CDR2 as FQGNSA. The germline V and J ends were trimmed by 5 bases and 1 base, with 17 bases remaining between them. CD8 cells regarded as naive lacked CD45RO, were positively chosen for CCR7, and omitted terminally differentiated effector memory CD45RA+ cells. Source material: naive CD8+ T cells sorted from blood. The clonotype was recovered from a man under 40 in good health. This chain joins TRBV7-2 and TRBJ2-2; TRBD1 is a possible D gene (6 bases). CDR3 sequence reads: CASSPYDRSMNTGELFF. Written as DNA, the CDR3 is TGTGCCAGCAGCCCCTACGACAGGTCCATGAACACCGGGGAGCTGTTTTTT.